This T cell receptor beta chain was sequenced during a study of cytotoxic CD8 clonotypes in ibrutinib-treated CLL. Findings of the study overall: T-cell clonality at baseline went above that of age-matched healthy donors and rose and fell with circulating CD8+ T-cell counts.

Germline V gene sequence: CDR1 SGDLS, CDR2 YYNGEE. This CDR3 has 17 amino acids. With V trimmed by 4 bases and J by 1 base, 8 bases remained unmatched. Deep sequencing aimed at 1 in 200,000 to 1 in 1 million T cells' resolution. Only in-frame clones appear in the TCRdb table, and some are missing; sequencing was by immunoSEQ multiplex PCR. The sample records 140,000 to 150,000 clones, 76% being singletons. Concerning this clone: Its antigen remains unidentified.

Specimen: PBMCs, collected after 24 months of ibrutinib treatment. This receptor was taken from a human donor with chronic lymphocytic leukemia. V gene TRBV9 combines with J gene TRBJ2-3; 11 nucleotides agree with TRBD2. CDR3 region: CASSPTSGSAGTDTQYF. In nucleotides, the CDR3 is TGTGCCAGCAGCCCCACTAGCGGGAGCGCCGGCACAGATACGCAGTATTTT.